The 11 T cell receptor beta chains reported below all come from one sample, sequenced in a study of blood T cells in healthy people across ages. Through a sample-barcoded 5' primer and a J-beta primer mix, a second PCR was run for about 6 to 11 cycles. TCRdb ran MiXCR on the 5' RACE reads and lists one entry per CDR3 protein. The sample lists just under 750,000 distinct CDR3 sequences, approximately 21% occurring once. Sequences were obtained from blood. These receptors all come from a man in his sixties or seventies in good health.

The gene calls are TRBV6-6 and TRBJ2-7; 9 nucleotides line up with TRBD1. Germline CDR1 reads MNHNY; CDR2 reads SVGAGI (reference sequence). This CDR3 region has 16 residues. Losses at the gene ends were 2 bases for V and 2 bases for J; bases not matched to a gene: 7. The CDR3 reads CASSYPTGGITYEQYF. CDR3 DNA: TGTGCCAGCAGTTACCCGACAGGGGGTATTACCTACGAGCAGTACTTC.

The gene calls are TRBV7-2 and TRBJ2-3, with 8 bases aligning to TRBD2. The CDR3 extends over 15 amino acids. Germline V gives CDR1 SGHTA, CDR2 FQGNSA. The trim removed 4 bases at V and 1 base at J, leaving 4 bases unmatched. The CDR3 protein is CASSSLSGGTDTQYF. CDR3 coding DNA: TGTGCCAGCAGCTCCCTTAGCGGGGGCACAGATACGCAGTATTTT.

This clonotype has a count of ten or more. The J gene is TRBJ2-7, the V gene TRBV4-2; D is uncertain. Germline V gene sequence: CDR1 LGHNA, CDR2 YNFKEQ. This CDR3 is built from 18 residues. Trimming shortened V by 1 base and J by 0 bases, and 19 bases separated the two germline ends. Here the CDR3 reads CASSQVLLGAGNSYEQYF. The CDR3 coding sequence is TGTGCCAGCAGCCAAGTTTTGCTTGGTGCAGGCAACTCCTACGAGCAGTACTTC.

Concerning this clonotype: At one end the junction does not follow the germline gene, possibly because of a read error. The genes are TRBV20-1 and TRBJ2-4; D is perhaps TRBD1 or TRBD2 (5 bases each). Germline V CDR1 and CDR2: DFQATT, SNEGSKA (reference sequence). The CDR3 contains 17 residues. CDR3 amino acids: CSARSRGAALAKTIQYF. For the CDR3, the DNA is TGCAGTGCTAGATCGCGTGGGGCGGCTCTAGCCAAAACCATTCAGTACTTC.

This clonotype has at least ten counts. The CDR3 here is CASRGQGQGIPRTEAFF. The CDR3 DNA reads as TGTGCCAGCCGGGGACAGGGACAGGGGATCCCTCGGACTGAAGCTTTCTTT. The genes are TRBV25-1 and TRBJ1-1; 10 bases are a match to TRBD1. Germline CDR1 and CDR2: MGHDK and SYGVNS. The ends lost 8 bases at V and 5 bases at J; junction bases unmatched: 17. The CDR3 length is 17 residues.

This clonotype was detected a few times. The J gene is TRBJ1-5, the V gene TRBV24-1, with TRBD1 matching 12 bases. This CDR3 has 16 amino acids. With V trimmed by 4 bases and J by 7 bases, 7 bases remained unmatched. Germline V gene data show CDR1 as KGHDR and CDR2 as SFDVKD. CDR3 sequence reads: CATSDSGQGARQPQHF. The CDR3 DNA is TGTGCCACCAGTGACTCGGGACAGGGGGCAAGGCAGCCCCAGCATTTT.

This clonotype was counted a few times. This chain joins TRBV28 and TRBJ2-3; unclear D gene. Germline assignment: CDR1 MDHEN and CDR2 SYDVKM. V dropped 6 bases and J dropped 3 bases, with 10 bases sitting between them. This CDR3 contains 13 residues. CDR3 sequence reads: CASRTTTTDTQYF. CDR3 DNA sequence: TGTGCCAGCAGAACCACAACTACAGATACGCAGTATTTT.

Only a few counts were recorded for this clonotype. The rearrangement joins TRBV10-2 to TRBJ2-3; D unclear. The CDR3 has 14 amino acids. Trimming took off 7 bases at V and 0 bases at J, with 11 bases between the two ends. The germline CDR1 and CDR2 sequences are WSHSY and SAAADI. DNA for the CDR3: TGCGCCAGCAAGAGTAGACTTAGCACAGATACGCAGTATTTT. Translated: CASKSRLSTDTQYF.

This clonotype was seen repeatedly, ten times or more. The V call is TRBV21-1, the J call TRBJ2-7. TRBV21-1 is assigned pseudogene status. The CDR3 sequence is 15 residues long. The CDR3 loop reads CASSTRNVSVYEQYV. Written as DNA, the CDR3 is TGTGCCAGCAGCACCAGAAACGTCAGTGTCTACGAGCAGTACGTC.

The chain carries TRBV5-1 and TRBJ2-4, with D tentatively TRBD1 or TRBD2 (5 bases each). V shed 1 base and J shed 1 base, with 18 bases lying between them. CDR3 size: 18 residues. The germline CDR1 and CDR2 sequences are SGHRS and YFSETQ. CDR3 loop: CASSLPGMGDGAKNIQYF. The DNA for the CDR3 is TGCGCCAGCAGCTTGCCTGGTATGGGGGATGGGGCCAAAAACATTCAGTACTTC.

In this sample, this clonotype turned up many times. The chain is built from TRBV14 and TRBJ2-7; TRBD1 agrees at 7 bases. J gave up 4 bases and V 4 bases, and 1 base lay outside the gene matches. Germline values: CDR1 SGHDN, CDR2 FVKESK. The CDR3 runs 12 residues. DNA of the CDR3: TGTGCCAGCAGCCGACAGGGATACGAGCAGTACTTC. Protein sequence: CASSRQGYEQYF.